This TCR beta chain stems from a study of T-cell reconstitution after alpha-beta-depleted transplantation in children. Study-level findings and limits: Diversity and T-cell counts at one year after transplant derived mostly from new T cells. At around two months after transplant, the alpha-beta T cells were reportedly derived from several hundred expanded clones that came from non-depleted graft cells.

This clonotype has at least ten counts. Its antigen is unknown. Unique molecular identifiers were incorporated when the TCRbeta library was constructed. TCRdb fed the PCR reads into MiXCR, producing one record per CDR3 protein. The sample carries about 180,000 distinct CDR3 sequences, more than 9.5% recorded once. The sample consisted of PBMCs, taken before TCRalphabeta/CD19-depleted stem cell transplant. This TCR derives from a boy aged 2 to 9 with acute myeloid leukemia, due to receive a stem cell transplant.

Here the CDR3 DNA reads TGTGCCAGCAGCCAAGATAGAACCTACGAGCAGTACTTC. Amino acid sequence: CASSQDRTYEQYF. This chain joins TRBV14 and TRBJ2-7; no clear D gene. From germline, CDR1 is SGHDN and CDR2 FVKESK. CDR3 size: 13 residues. V shed 0 bases and J shed 2 bases, with 5 bases lying between them.